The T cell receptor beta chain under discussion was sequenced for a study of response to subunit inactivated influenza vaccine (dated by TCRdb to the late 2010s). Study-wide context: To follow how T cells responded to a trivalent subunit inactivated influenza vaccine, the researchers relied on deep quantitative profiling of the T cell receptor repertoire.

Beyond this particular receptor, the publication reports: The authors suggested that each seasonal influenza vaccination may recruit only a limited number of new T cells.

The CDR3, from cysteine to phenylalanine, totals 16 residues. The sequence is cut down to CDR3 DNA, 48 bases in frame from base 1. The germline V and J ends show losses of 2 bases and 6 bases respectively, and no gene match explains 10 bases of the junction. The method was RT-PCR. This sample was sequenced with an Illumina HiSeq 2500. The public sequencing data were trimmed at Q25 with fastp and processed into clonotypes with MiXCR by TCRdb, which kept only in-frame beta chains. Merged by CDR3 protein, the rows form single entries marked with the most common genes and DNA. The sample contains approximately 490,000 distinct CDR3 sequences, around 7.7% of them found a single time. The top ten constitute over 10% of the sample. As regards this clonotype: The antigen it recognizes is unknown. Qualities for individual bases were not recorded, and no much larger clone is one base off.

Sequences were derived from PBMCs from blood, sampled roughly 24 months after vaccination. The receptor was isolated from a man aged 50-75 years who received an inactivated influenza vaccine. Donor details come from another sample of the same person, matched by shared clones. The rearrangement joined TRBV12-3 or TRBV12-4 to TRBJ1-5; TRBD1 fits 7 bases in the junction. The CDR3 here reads CASSLSAQGGSQPQHF. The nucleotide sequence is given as TGTGCCAGCAGTTTATCCGCCCAGGGGGGAAGTCAGCCCCAGCATTTT.